Below, 4 T cell receptor beta chains from the same sample are listed, as sequenced in a study of shared clonotypes between healthy human individuals. Using immunoSEQ multiplex PCR, the repertoire was profiled, and TCRdb retains in-frame clones only, with some absent. The sample carries more than 150,000 clones, 80% to 95% recorded once. Sequencing used naive CD4+ T cells sorted from blood. The subset is: CD45RA+ positively selected. These receptors were obtained from a woman between 25 and 40 years old in good health.

This chain uses TRBV28 with TRBJ1-6; TRBD1 is a possible D gene (5 bases). Germline lookup yields CDR1 MDHEN and CDR2 SYDVKM. This CDR3 has 12 residues. V dropped 7 bases and J dropped 7 bases, with 8 bases sitting between them. The CDR3 DNA is TGTGCCAGCACCAAGGGGAATTCACCCCTCCACTTT. This encodes CASTKGNSPLHF.

This clone was observed a single time. The rearrangement links TRBV7-2 to TRBJ2-4; D is possibly TRBD2 (5 bases). V shed 7 bases and J shed 0 bases, with 16 bases lying between them. Germline CDR1 and CDR2: SGHTA and FQGNSA. This CDR3 is 16 amino acids long. For the CDR3, the DNA is TGTGCCAGCACGGGTGCGGGTCGGCTAGCCAAAAACATTCAGTACTTC. Protein: CASTGAGRLAKNIQYF.

The gene calls are TRBV29-1 and TRBJ1-2, with D possibly matching TRBD1 (6 bases). The CDR3 covers 13 residues. V was trimmed by 6 bases and J by 8 bases, leaving 19 bases between them. Germline CDR1 SQVTM, CDR2 ANQGSEA. This chain's CDR3 is CSVGRTASSGYTF. The CDR3 DNA sequence: TGCAGCGTCGGACGGACAGCTTCATCCGGCTACACCTTC.

This sequence joins TRBV2 and TRBJ2-5; the match to TRBD1 covers 10 bases. CDR1 and CDR2 from the germline V gene are SNHLY and FYNNEI. The CDR3 has 15 residues. V lost 6 bases and J lost 1; bases outside the gene matches: 5. In nucleotides, the CDR3 is TGTGCCAGCAGCGGGACAGGGGCCATCCAAGAGACCCAGTACTTC. This sequence encodes CASSGTGAIQETQYF.